This T cell receptor beta chain emerged from a study of blood T cells in healthy people across ages. For the study at large: The capture of about one barcoded beta molecule per two T cells was achieved by template switching.

The total RNA that was extracted per sample amounted to at least 5 micrograms. V lost 0 bases to trimming and J lost 4 bases, with 13 bases between them. The V gene's germline CDR1 is LGHNA and CDR2 YNFKEQ. The CDR3 extends over 16 amino acids. In this sample, this clonotype turned up many times. Primed by a sample-barcoded 5' primer and a J-beta primer mix, a second PCR proceeded for 7 to 11 cycles. TCRdb re-called the 5' RACE reads with MiXCR, one entry per CDR3 protein. The sample carries 850,000 to 1,100,000 distinct CDR3 sequences, 35% to 40% recorded once. The chain combines TRBV4-2 with TRBJ2-1; possible D gene TRBD2, 5 bases. The source is a man in his late teens or twenties in good health. The material sequenced was blood. CDR3 sequence: CASSQEEAELYNEQFF. CDR3 DNA: TGTGCCAGCAGCCAAGAGGAAGCGGAGCTGTACAATGAGCAGTTCTTC.